Listed below are T cell receptor beta chains from one sample, sequenced in a study of shared clonotypes between healthy human individuals. Method: immunoSEQ multiplex PCR; TCRdb's copy keeps in-frame clones and lacks some. The table includes roughly 2.2 million clones, around 90% detected once. The sequenced sample consisted of naive CD4+ T cells from PBMCs. The receptor source for this set is a man aged 18 to 30 in good health. Some clones in this sample may be carry-over from other donors' samples. CDR3s include the opening cysteine and the closing phenylalanine or tryptophan.

v_call	j_call	cdr3_aa
TRBV5-5	TRBJ2-3	CASSFSRNTDTQYF
TRBV28	TRBJ2-7	CASSKPGLASEQYF
TRBV28	TRBJ1-2	CASSFRQADGGYTF
TRBV4-2	TRBJ2-4	CASSQVRSSAKNIQYF
TRBV5-1	TRBJ2-5	CASSRDGQETQYF
TRBV30	TRBJ2-2	CAWSPAAGELFF
TRBV28	TRBJ1-2	CASKSQGYGYTF
TRBV28	TRBJ2-7	CASVGGYSYEQYF
TRBV7-3	TRBJ2-5	CASSRRTGQKSQETQYF
TRBV19	TRBJ2-3	CASSIGTASSTDTQYF
TRBV10-2	TRBJ2-7	CASSEVRPPYEQYF
TRBV7-8	TRBJ2-7	CASSEDRFAYEQYF
TRBV7-9	TRBJ1-6	CATGGDRKSSYNSPLHF
TRBV5-1	TRBJ2-1	CASRIGGFSLGEQFF
TRBV15	TRBJ1-1	CATSRGGEGAFF
TRBV6-5	TRBJ2-7	CASTLQGGYEQYF
TRBV5-6	TRBJ1-2	CASSLAEQRYGYTF
TRBV10-1	TRBJ2-7	CASSDYGTSGTYEQYF
TRBV29-1	TRBJ2-3	CSVDDTQYF
TRBV5-4	TRBJ2-5	CASSSQRLAVGETQYF
TRBV5-4	TRBJ2-5	CASSPGGAQGGPETQYF
TRBV6-5	.	CASSPGQGAYEQYF
TRBV11-2	TRBJ2-3	CASSFLAGYSDTQYF
TRBV6-1	TRBJ1-5	CASNLPPGGQPQHF
TRBV25-1	TRBJ2-1	CASSERVGEQFF
TRBV13	TRBJ2-7	CASTVPSGIYEQYF
TRBV7-2	TRBJ1-5	CASSFSGNQPQHF
TRBV29-1	TRBJ2-7	CSVEVGRGGRGVYEQYF
TRBV19	TRBJ1-4	CASTGRFNEKLFF
TRBV7-2	TRBJ2-2	CASSLDGGTGELFF
TRBV6-5	TRBJ1-1	CASSYPGQGRLGEAFF
TRBV7-2	TRBJ2-7	CASSSQTSGGYSFSYEQYF
TRBV28	TRBJ2-2	CASKTSGSAGELFF
TRBV28	TRBJ2-7	CASSQPLGADEQYF
TRBV5-6	TRBJ1-2	CASSLTGDEGGYTF
TRBV7-2	TRBJ2-1	CASSSTSAYSYNEQFF
TRBV2	TRBJ2-3	CASSRDRATDTQYF
TRBV5-1	TRBJ1-1	CASSLSRGFNTEAFF
TRBV4-3	TRBJ2-3	CASSQERADTQYF
TRBV18	TRBJ2-1	CASSPIAGGEAEQFF
TRBV6-5	TRBJ1-1	CASSYEGFTEAFF
TRBV29-1	TRBJ2-1	CSAQGPSSYNEQFF
TRBV2	TRBJ2-7	CASRPGLDSYEQYF
TRBV20-1	TRBJ2-5	CSGENQETQYF
TRBV5-1	TRBJ2-4	CASSQTSEVPKNIQYF
TRBV5-1	TRBJ2-2	CASSFLAPNTGELFF
TRBV18	TRBJ1-2	CASSLLETGTSGYTF
TRBV2	TRBJ2-7	CASSTGFGEQYF
TRBV19	TRBJ2-1	CASSIGAYNEQFF
TRBV28	TRBJ2-5	CASSFGSQETQYF
TRBV30	TRBJ2-7	CAWSVRGAPYEQYF
TRBV28	TRBJ1-1	CASSLTPSLTDTEAFF
TRBV28	TRBJ2-7	CASSLRDRVPSLF
TRBV29-1	TRBJ2-3	CSAPLAGVTDTQYF